The following is a TCR beta chain sequence with its context. The record originates from a study of shared clonotypes between healthy human individuals. Germline-derived CDR1 and CDR2 are MNHNS and SASEGT. The trim removed 3 bases at V and 5 bases at J, leaving 5 bases unmatched. CDR3 size: 15 residues. Using immunoSEQ multiplex PCR, the repertoire was profiled, and TCRdb retains in-frame clones only, with some absent. The table has approximately 2.5 million clones, approximately 93% seen once. Sequencing input: naive CD4+ T cells from PBMCs. Described subset: CD45RA+ positively selected. This sequence originates from a man aged 18 to 35 in good health. Some clones in this sample may be carry-over from other donors' samples. This chain links TRBV6-1 with TRBJ1-4; 8 bases align to TRBD1. CDR3 nucleotides: TGTGCCAGCAGTGAGAGGACAGGGATAAATGAAAAACTGTTTTTT. As protein: CASSERTGINEKLFF.